A single sample gave rise to the 14 T cell receptor beta chains below, sequenced in a study of blood T cell repertoires in COVID-19. The repertoire was sequenced with immunoSEQ multiplex PCR; TCRdb's copy has only in-frame clones and lacks some. The sample yields roughly 200,000 clones, around three quarters seen once. The source material was peripheral blood. These receptors all come from a woman between 65 and 79 years old with acute or convalescent COVID-19.

This sequence joins TRBV12-3 or TRBV12-4 and TRBJ1-5, with D possibly TRBD1 on 6 matching bases. Trimming shortened V by 8 bases and J by 1 base, and 9 bases separated the two germline ends. The CDR3 runs 13 residues. The DNA of the CDR3 is TGTGCCAGCGGAACAGGGAGCAATCAGCCCCAGCATTTT. The encoded protein is CASGTGSNQPQHF.

V is TRBV7-9 and J is TRBJ2-7, with 7 bases aligning to TRBD1. Looked up from germline, CDR1 is SEHNR and CDR2 is FQNEAQ (reference sequence). J lost 3 bases, V lost 6 bases, and 5 bases had no gene match. This CDR3 region has 13 residues. CDR3 region: CASSSTGDYEQYF. The DNA for the CDR3 is TGTGCCAGCAGTTCAACAGGGGACTACGAGCAGTACTTC.

The genes are TRBV18 and TRBJ2-3, with 13 bases lining up with TRBD2. Germline V gene lookup returns CDR1 KGHSH and CDR2 LQKENI. J lost 3 bases, V lost 5 bases, and 8 bases had no gene match. The CDR3 runs to 17 residues. The CDR3 nucleotides are TGTGCCAGCTCATCAGGACTAGCGGGAGTTGATACAGATACGCAGTATTTT. As protein: CASSSGLAGVDTDTQYF. The full variable domain, rest sourced from reference TRBV18 and TRBJ2-3, is NAGVMQNPRHLVRRRGQEARLRCSPMKGHSHVYWYRQLPEEGLKFMVYLQKENIIDESGMPKERFSAEFPKEGPSILRIQQVVRGDSAAYFCASSSGLAGVDTDTQYFGPGTRLTVL.

The rearrangement uses TRBV2 and TRBJ1-6, with TRBD1 identical over 10 bases. V shed 6 bases, J shed 10 bases, and the junction held 6 bases outside the gene matches. The germline V gene has CDR1 SNHLY and CDR2 FYNNEI. The CDR3 loop spans 14 amino acids. The chain's CDR3 is CASRGTGDGSPLHF. In nucleotides, the CDR3 is TGTGCCAGCAGGGGGACAGGGGATGGATCACCCCTCCACTTT.

The sample holds a few counts of this clone. V gene TRBV27 combines with J gene TRBJ1-1; no definite D call. Trimming removed 7 bases from V and 4 bases from J, with 13 bases in between. Germline values: CDR1 MNHEY, CDR2 SMNVEV (reference sequence). The CDR3 runs to 13 residues. The CDR3 DNA follows: TGTGCCAGCATCCCGAATGGGCTCACTGAAGCTTTCTTT. It encodes CASIPNGLTEAFF.

The genes are TRBV5-1 and TRBJ2-5; D may be TRBD2 (6 bases). Germline lookup yields CDR1 SGHRS and CDR2 YFSETQ. CDR3 length equals 17 residues. V was cut by 4 bases and J by 2 bases, with 21 bases left in between. As DNA, the CDR3 is TGCGCCAGCAGCGCACGAGACACCGGGACTCTGCAAGAGACCCAGTACTTC. Translated, it gives CASSARDTGTLQETQYF.

The V and J genes are TRBV3-1 (or the pseudogene TRBV3-2) and TRBJ1-4; D not resolved. Trimming cost V 2 bases and J 6 bases, with 10 bases left between them. The CDR3 has 14 residues. CDR1 is LGHDT, CDR2 YNNKEL, per germline (reference sequence). CDR3 in amino acids: CASSQSHSDEKLFF. The CDR3 DNA is TGTGCCAGCAGCCAATCCCACTCGGATGAAAAACTGTTTTTT.

This rearrangement joins TRBV3-1 (or the pseudogene TRBV3-2) to TRBJ2-7; 8 bases map to TRBD1. In germline, CDR1 is LGHDT, CDR2 YNNKEL (reference sequence). This CDR3 has 14 amino acids. V was pared by 4 bases and J by 3 bases, with 5 bases of the junction left unmatched. The DNA of the CDR3 is TGTGCCAGCAGCCGAAATACAGGGGGCTACGAGCAGTACTTC. Encoded protein: CASSRNTGGYEQYF.

The chain combines TRBV18 with TRBJ1-4; TRBD1 matches at 7 bases. Germline-derived CDR1 and CDR2 are KGHSH and LQKENI. With V trimmed by 5 bases and J by 8 bases, 5 bases remained unmatched. This CDR3 is 13 amino acids long. The CDR3 DNA sequence: TGTGCCAGCTCATCCGGACAGGCAGAAAAACTGTTTTTT. This translates into CASSSGQAEKLFF.

This rearrangement joins TRBV28 to TRBJ1-2; 7 positions match TRBD1. Looked up from germline, CDR1 is MDHEN and CDR2 is SYDVKM. CDR3 length equals 12 residues. The ends lost 1 base at V and 8 bases at J; junction bases unmatched: 1. This CDR3 reads CASSLYRGGYTF. In DNA, the CDR3 is TGTGCCAGCAGTTTATACAGGGGCGGCTACACCTTC.

The V call is TRBV30, the J call TRBJ2-7; possibly TRBD2 for D (5 bases). The CDR3 contains 13 residues. Germline assignment: CDR1 GTSNPN and CDR2 SVGIG (reference sequence). Trimming shortened V by 3 bases and J by 5 bases, and 14 bases separated the two germline ends. The CDR3 DNA reads as TGTGCCTGGAGGGGAGTGTTCGCCGACGAGCAGTACTTC. The encoded protein is CAWRGVFADEQYF.

The chain recombines TRBV24-1 with TRBJ2-1, with a weak D call TRBD2 (7 bases). Germline CDR1 and CDR2: KGHDR and SFDVKD. V lost 2 bases, J lost 8 bases, and 18 bases lay in between. This CDR3 has 16 residues. The CDR3 sequence: CATSDSTGGGRYEQFF. CDR3 nucleotides: TGTGCCACCAGTGATTCGACGGGGGGCGGTAGGTATGAGCAGTTCTTC.

The chain carries TRBV7-8 and TRBJ1-3; TRBD1 aligns across 9 bases. Germline V gene sequence: CDR1 SGHVS, CDR2 FQNEAQ. The CDR3 is 16 residues long. The V segment lost 3 bases and the J segment 1 base; nucleotides outside the gene matches: 4. This chain's CDR3 is CASSLDDRGSGNTIYF. In DNA form, the CDR3 reads TGTGCCAGCAGCTTGGACGACAGGGGGTCTGGAAACACCATATATTTT.

This clone was observed a handful of times. V usage is TRBV5-1 and J usage is TRBJ1-4; 8 nucleotides agree with TRBD1. J lost 2 bases, V lost 0 bases, and 9 bases had no gene match. Germline V gives CDR1 SGHRS, CDR2 YFSETQ. The CDR3 has 18 amino acids. The CDR3 bases are TGCGCCAGCAGCTTGGGTTCGGCGACAGGGGTCACTAATGAAAAACTGTTTTTT. Amino acid sequence: CASSLGSATGVTNEKLFF.